This T cell receptor (beta chain) is from a study of technical replicates of blood from several donors. Repertoires were generated with immunoSEQ multiplex PCR, while TCRdb's copy carries only in-frame clones and drops some. The repertoire holds around 80,000 clones, with around nine tenths as singletons. CDR3 length equals 14 residues. Trimming left V 6 bases short and J 2 bases short, with 13 bases between. Germline V gene sequence: CDR1 MDHEN, CDR2 SYDVKM. Sequenced input: T cells isolated from PBMCs. The chain uses TRBV28 and TRBJ1-2; D is uncertain. The clonotype was recovered from a human donor in good health. CDR3: CASRTRPANYGYTF. CDR3 DNA sequence: TGTGCCAGCAGGACAAGACCTGCAAACTATGGCTACACCTTC.